A single T cell receptor (beta chain) is shown here with its context. This sample is drawn from a study of blood T cell repertoires in COVID-19. The table came from immunoSEQ multiplex PCR; TCRdb's copy has only in-frame clones and leaves some out. The table has 25,000 to 35,000 clones, 86% seen once. Trimming removed 5 bases at V and 9 bases at J, with 15 bases between. The CDR3 consists of 13 residues. The germline CDR1 and CDR2 sequences are SGHNT and YENEEA. Material: peripheral blood. The chain combines TRBV11-3 with TRBJ2-3, with a weak D call TRBD1 (6 bases). The TCR sequence derives from a human donor with active COVID-19. The donor label of this sample is uncertain. The CDR3: CASSLGGAETQYF. The CDR3 DNA follows: TGTGCCAGCAGCCTAGGGGGAGCCGAGACGCAGTATTTT.